This T cell receptor (beta chain) comes out of a study of blood T cell repertoires in COVID-19. Study in general: Material from acute and convalescent COVID-19 was sourced from the United States, Italy and Spain. T cells, B-cell-depleted T cells, or PBMCs provided the cDNA or gDNA that served as material.

The germline CDR1 and CDR2 sequences are MNHNY and SVGAGI (reference sequence). This CDR3 comprises 19 residues. Trimming shortened V by 5 bases and J by 2 bases, and 25 bases separated the two germline ends. The study counted Cohort 3 donors as recovered given two negative PCRs, clearance, or symptom resolution. Original methodology: Reference gene primer amplification yielded estimated nucleated cell counts. Assay: immunoSEQ multiplex PCR; the TCRdb copy retains only in-frame clones and omits some. D and trimming were read from the DNA, whereas the V and J calls and clone size are those reported in that table. Here the sample spans 150,000 or so clones, roughly 88% being singletons.

The genes are TRBV6-6 and TRBJ1-5; tentatively, D is TRBD1 (6 bases). The sample taken for sequencing was PBMCs or T cells enriched from blood (not recorded which). The sequence derives from a woman aged 55-69 years who had recovered from COVID-19. As DNA, the CDR3 is TGTGCCAGCAGTCTTGAGGGGGGGGCTCGCTTAATGGGCAATCAGCCCCAGCATTTT. This translates into CASSLEGGARLMGNQPQHF.